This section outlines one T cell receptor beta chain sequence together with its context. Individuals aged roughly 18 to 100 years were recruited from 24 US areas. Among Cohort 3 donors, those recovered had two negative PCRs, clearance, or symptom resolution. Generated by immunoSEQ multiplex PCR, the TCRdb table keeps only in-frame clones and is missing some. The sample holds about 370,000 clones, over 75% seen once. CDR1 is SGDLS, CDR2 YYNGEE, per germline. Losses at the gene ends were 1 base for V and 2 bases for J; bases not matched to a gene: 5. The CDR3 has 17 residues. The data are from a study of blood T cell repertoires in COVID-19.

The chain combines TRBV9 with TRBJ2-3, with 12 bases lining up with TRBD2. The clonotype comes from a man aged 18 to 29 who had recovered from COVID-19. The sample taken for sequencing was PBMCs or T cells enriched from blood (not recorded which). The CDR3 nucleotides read TGTGCCAGCAGCGTAACTTCTAGCGGGGGGGTCACAGATACGCAGTATTTT. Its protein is CASSVTSSGGVTDTQYF.